This T cell receptor (beta chain) emerged from a study of blood T cell repertoires in COVID-19. The table came from immunoSEQ multiplex PCR; TCRdb's copy has only in-frame clones and leaves some out. Seen here are approximately 50,000 clones, 80% to 90% observed once, and the top ten hold more than 4%. The germline V gene has CDR1 SGDLS and CDR2 YYNGEE. V gave up 0 bases and J gave up 7 bases; unmatched junction bases: 3. This CDR3 comprises 15 residues. The clonotype originates from a human donor in a cohort sampled during active COVID-19. The sequencing input was peripheral blood. This chain uses TRBV9 with TRBJ2-1; 11 bases align to TRBD2. The CDR3 nucleotides read TGTGCCAGCAGCGTAGTGGGACTAGCGGCAAATGAGCAGTTCTTC. Translation: CASSVVGLAANEQFF.